One sample yielded the 23 T cell receptor beta chains listed below, sequenced in a study of Graves' ophthalmopathy and Graves' hyperthyroidism. The TCR beta CDR3 regions underwent amplification from RNA transcripts. HTBI primers served in a first-round RT-PCR, which a second-round multiplex PCR followed. MiXCR, applied by TCRdb to the multiplex PCR reads, yields one record per CDR3 protein. This sample has 660,000 or so distinct CDR3 sequences; roughly two fifths occur once, and the top ten carry roughly 3%. Sequencing was carried out using peripheral blood. The receptor source for this set is an adult man with Graves' ophthalmopathy.

This clonotype was recorded many times. V usage is TRBV11-2 and J usage is TRBJ1-1; 9 bases fit TRBD1. Trimming cost V 4 bases and J 8 bases; bases outside gene matches: 14. The CDR3 has 16 residues. Germline assignment: CDR1 SGHAT and CDR2 FQNNGV. The CDR3 sequence: CASSSYRDREEREAFF. CDR3 nucleotides: TGTGCCAGCAGCTCGTACCGGGACAGGGAGGAGAGGGAAGCTTTCTTT.

This chain connects TRBV10-3 to TRBJ2-7; 7 bases agree with TRBD2. Per the germline V gene, CDR1 is ENHRY and CDR2 is SYGVKD. The trim removed 6 bases at V and 3 bases at J, leaving 2 bases unmatched. The CDR3 is 12 amino acids. As DNA, the CDR3 is TGTGCCATCAGCCCGGGAGGCTACGAGCAGTACTTC. This codes for CAISPGGYEQYF.

This clonotype was counted at least ten times. The gene calls are TRBV10-3 and TRBJ1-1, with D perhaps matching TRBD1 (5 bases). Germline V gene sequence: CDR1 ENHRY, CDR2 SYGVKD. The CDR3 has 13 amino acids. Trimming took 10 bases from V and 4 from J, leaving 16 bases between them. The CDR3 DNA reads as TGTGCCACCACGCCCGGGGGGATCACTGAAGCTTTCTTT. The encoded protein is CATTPGGITEAFF.

A few counts support this clonotype. This rearrangement joins TRBV9 to TRBJ1-2, with TRBD1 as a possible D gene (6 bases). Germline V CDR1 and CDR2: SGDLS, YYNGEE. V lost 0 bases to trimming and J lost 6 bases, with 21 bases between them. The CDR3 has 17 amino acids. CDR3 DNA: TGTGCCAGCAGCGTAGCTGCGGACAGTCCTCTCTGGGATGGCTACACCTTC. Protein: CASSVAADSPLWDGYTF.

The rearrangement uses TRBV11-1 and TRBJ1-5; possible D gene TRBD1, 6 bases. The V end lost 2 bases, the J end lost 3 bases, and 8 bases lay between the germline ends. CDR1 is SGHAT and CDR2 is FQDESV in the germline V gene (reference sequence). The CDR3 loop spans 14 amino acids. In DNA form, the CDR3 reads TGTGCCAGCAGCTTAACAGGGCCCAATCAGCCCCAGCATTTT. Translating it yields CASSLTGPNQPQHF.

This clonotype was counted ten times or more. This chain links TRBV15 with TRBJ1-6; weak D call: TRBD1 (6 bases). V lost 8 bases, J lost 5 bases, and 7 bases lay in between. CDR1 is LNHNV, CDR2 YYDKDF, per germline (reference sequence). This CDR3 contains 12 residues. Written as DNA, the CDR3 is TGTGCCACCCACAGGGATAATTCACCCCTCCACTTT. As protein: CATHRDNSPLHF.

Only one count was recorded for this clonotype. The rearrangement links TRBV7-3 to TRBJ2-3; perhaps TRBD2 as D (6 bases). Trimming took off 0 bases at V and 4 bases at J, with 11 bases between the two ends. The CDR3 sequence is 15 residues long. CDR1 is SGHTA, CDR2 FQGTGA, per germline. The CDR3 region is CASSLTAGGADTQYF. The CDR3 bases are TGTGCCAGCAGCTTAACGGCAGGAGGGGCAGATACGCAGTATTTT.

The chain couples TRBV16 to TRBJ1-5; 7 positions agree with TRBD1. In germline, CDR1 is KGHSY, CDR2 FQNENV. The V gene end was trimmed by 0 bases and the J gene end by 3 bases; junction bases not matched to a gene: 8. The CDR3 has 17 amino acids. The CDR3, as DNA: TGTGCCAGCAGCCAATCGCCAGGGGGGCATGACAATCAGCCCCAGCATTTT. Translation: CASSQSPGGHDNQPQHF.

The count of this clonotype is one. A read error may explain this, as a much larger clone is one base away. The CDR3 DNA sequence: TGTGCCATCGGTGTCGTCCAGGGGGCGACGGATACGCAGTATTTT. The encoded protein is CAIGVVQGATDTQYF. The chain joins TRBV10-3 to TRBJ2-3; 8 bases agree with TRBD1. The CDR3 spans 15 residues. The V and J ends lost 8 bases and 6 bases, in that order; junction bases with no gene match: 13. Germline loops: CDR1 ENHRY, CDR2 SYGVKD.

This clonotype has a handful of counts. The chain has TRBV7-3 and TRBJ2-7; 7 bases line up with TRBD2. Trimming at V came to 6 bases and at J to 2 bases, leaving 13 bases not matched to a gene. Germline assignment: CDR1 SGHTA and CDR2 FQGTGA. This CDR3 contains 16 residues. CDR3 region: CASSLLVGGYPYEQYF. In nucleotides, the CDR3 is TGTGCCAGCAGTTTATTGGTCGGGGGGTACCCCTACGAGCAGTACTTC.

This clonotype was seen a few times. The rearrangement uses TRBV4-1 and TRBJ1-2, with a possible D match to TRBD1 (6 bases). The V end lost 2 bases, the J end lost 6 bases, and 19 bases lay between the germline ends. Germline V gene sequence: CDR1 MGHRA, CDR2 YSYEKL. This CDR3 spans 16 amino acids. The CDR3 protein is CASSQQWQTGGNGYTF. DNA for the CDR3: TGCGCCAGCAGCCAACAATGGCAGACGGGGGGCAATGGCTACACCTTC.

This clonotype occurred a few times. The gene calls are TRBV29-1 and TRBJ2-1, with D unclear. CDR1 is SQVTM and CDR2 is ANQGSEA in the germline V gene. V was clipped by 1 base and J by 6 bases, with 7 bases between them. The CDR3 is made up of 12 amino acids. The CDR3 nucleotides read TGCAGCGTTGAAGGACCCTCCAATGAGCAGTTCTTC. Its translation: CSVEGPSNEQFF.

For this clonotype: A read error may be the cause here, since a much bigger clone is one base away. This chain joins TRBV14 and TRBJ2-5; 14 bases map to TRBD2. V lost 4 bases to trimming and J lost 1 base; unmatched junction nucleotides: 8. This CDR3 has 18 residues. Germline V gene data show CDR1 as SGHDN and CDR2 as FVKESK. The CDR3 reads CASSRRRGTSGGQETQYF. The CDR3 DNA sequence: TGTGCCAGCAGCCGAAGAAGGGGGACTAGCGGGGGCCAAGAGACCCAGTACTTC.

This clonotype was recorded many times. This chain joins TRBV7-9 and TRBJ1-1, with unresolved D. The CDR3 loop spans 14 amino acids. Trimming took off 5 bases at V and 4 bases at J, with 14 bases between the two ends. The germline V gene has CDR1 SEHNR and CDR2 FQNEAQ (reference sequence). CDR3 sequence reads: CASSLQIRATEAFF. As DNA, the CDR3 is TGTGCCAGCAGCCTGCAAATCCGGGCCACTGAAGCTTTCTTT.

As concerns this clonotype: No conserved phenylalanine or tryptophan is present at the end of the CDR3, so a read error is the likely explanation. J is TRBJ1-2 and V is TRBV10-3; a weak D match, TRBD1 (6 bases). Trimming stripped 11 bases from V and 8 bases from J, with 18 bases between. CDR1 is ENHRY, CDR2 SYGVKD, per germline. The CDR3 is 12 residues long. DNA of the CDR3: TGTGCCTGGAGTGGGCAGGGGTACGGCTACACCCTC. Protein product: CAWSGQGYGYTL.

This clonotype appeared many times. This sequence joins TRBV7-2 and TRBJ1-2; perhaps TRBD1 as D (6 bases). V was clipped by 1 base and J by 4 bases, with 16 bases between them. Germline values: CDR1 SGHTA, CDR2 FQGNSA. This CDR3 has 16 amino acids. The CDR3 is CASSLVWGPDIYGYTF. As DNA, the CDR3 is TGTGCCAGCAGCTTAGTATGGGGGCCGGATATCTATGGCTACACCTTC.

Concerning this clonotype itself: An end of the junction does not agree with germline; a read error may underlie this. The chain carries TRBV4-1 and TRBJ1-1, with unresolved D. The CDR3 spans 14 residues. CDR1 MGHRA and CDR2 YSYEKL come from the germline V gene. The CDR3 sequence: CASSQKERGTEAFF. The CDR3 DNA is TGTGCCAGCAGCCAAAAAGAGAGAGGCACTGAAGCTTTCTTT.

The chain carries TRBV2 and TRBJ1-6; weak D call: TRBD1 (6 bases). This CDR3 has 16 residues. Germline V gene lookup returns CDR1 SNHLY and CDR2 FYNNEI. The V and J ends lost 8 bases and 5 bases respectively, with 19 bases between them. The CDR3 loop is CASANAGGGHNSPLHF. CDR3 DNA: TGTGCCAGCGCAAATGCTGGGGGGGGGCATAATTCACCCCTCCACTTT.

This clonotype was seen only a few times. This chain joins TRBV3-1 and TRBJ2-5, with D maybe TRBD1 (5 bases). Germline V gene sequence: CDR1 LGHDT, CDR2 YNNKEL (reference sequence). This CDR3 comprises 15 residues. With 8 bases removed from V and 1 base from J, the gap between germline ends came to 17 bases. For the CDR3, the DNA is TGTGCCAGCTCACCACAGGCGGCCAGCCAAGAGACCCAGTACTTC. This encodes CASSPQAASQETQYF.

In this sample, this clonotype turned up many times. The V call is TRBV7-8, the J call TRBJ1-5; weak D call: TRBD1 (6 bases). This CDR3 is built from 17 residues. Deletions cut 5 bases from V and 2 bases from J, with 19 bases between. CDR1 is SGHVS and CDR2 is FQNEAQ in the germline V gene. In nucleotides, the CDR3 is TGTGCCAGCAGCCCCATCGGGGGGGGCAGGCGCAATCAGCCCCAGCATTTT. It specifies CASSPIGGGRRNQPQHF.

CDR3 residues: CASSDAWDRWGTEAFF. CDR3 bases: TGTGCCAGCAGTGACGCTTGGGACAGATGGGGTACTGAAGCTTTCTTT. The rearrangement links TRBV2 to TRBJ1-1; 7 bases align to TRBD1. Germline-derived CDR1 and CDR2 are SNHLY and FYNNEI. The CDR3 has 16 amino acids. V lost 3 bases, J lost 5 bases, and 12 bases stayed unmatched.

J is TRBJ2-5 and V is TRBV15, with D unresolved. The CDR3 loop spans 16 amino acids. V lost 0 bases, J lost 5 bases, and 16 bases lay in between. CDR1 LNHNV and CDR2 YYDKDF come from the germline V gene (reference sequence). The CDR3 region has the DNA TGTGCCACCAGCAGAGATCGAGGCGCATACGGGGAGACCCAGTACTTC. This sequence encodes CATSRDRGAYGETQYF.

The chain links TRBV25-1 to TRBJ2-6; 10 bases line up with TRBD1. V was clipped by 4 bases and J by 0 bases; unmatched bases: 3. CDR1 and CDR2 from the germline V gene are MGHDK and SYGVNS. This CDR3 has 17 amino acids. In DNA form, the CDR3 reads TGTGCCAGCAGTGGACAGGGGGCCGACTCTGGGGCCAACGTCCTGACTTTC. As protein: CASSGQGADSGANVLTF.